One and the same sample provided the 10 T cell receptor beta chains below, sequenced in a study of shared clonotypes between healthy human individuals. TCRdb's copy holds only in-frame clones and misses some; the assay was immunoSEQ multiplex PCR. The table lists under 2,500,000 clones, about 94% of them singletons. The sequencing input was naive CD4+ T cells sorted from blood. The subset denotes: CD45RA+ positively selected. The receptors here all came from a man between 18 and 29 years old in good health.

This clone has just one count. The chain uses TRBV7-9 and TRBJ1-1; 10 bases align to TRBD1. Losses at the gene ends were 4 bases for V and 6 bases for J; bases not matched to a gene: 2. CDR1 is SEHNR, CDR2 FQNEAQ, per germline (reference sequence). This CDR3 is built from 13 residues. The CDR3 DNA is TGTGCCAGCAGCTCGGGACAGGGGTCTGAAGCTTTCTTT. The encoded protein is CASSSGQGSEAFF.

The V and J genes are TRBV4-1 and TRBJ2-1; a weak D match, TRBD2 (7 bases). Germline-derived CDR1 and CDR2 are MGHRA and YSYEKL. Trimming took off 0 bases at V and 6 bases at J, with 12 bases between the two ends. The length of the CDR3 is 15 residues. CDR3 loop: CASSQDRGGLNEQFF. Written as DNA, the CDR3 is TGCGCCAGCAGCCAAGATAGGGGGGGCCTCAATGAGCAGTTCTTC.

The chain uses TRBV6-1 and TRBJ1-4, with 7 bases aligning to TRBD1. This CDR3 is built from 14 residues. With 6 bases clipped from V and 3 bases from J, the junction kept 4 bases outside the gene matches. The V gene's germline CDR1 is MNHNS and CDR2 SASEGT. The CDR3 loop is CASRGDSSNEKLFF. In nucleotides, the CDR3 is TGTGCCAGCAGGGGGGACAGTTCTAATGAAAAACTGTTTTTT.

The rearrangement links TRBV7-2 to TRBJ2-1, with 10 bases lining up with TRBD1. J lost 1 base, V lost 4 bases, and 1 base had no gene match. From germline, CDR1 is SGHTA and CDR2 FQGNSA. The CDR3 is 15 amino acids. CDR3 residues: CASSSGQGSYNEQFF. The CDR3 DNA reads TGTGCCAGCAGCTCGGGACAGGGGTCCTACAATGAGCAGTTCTTC.

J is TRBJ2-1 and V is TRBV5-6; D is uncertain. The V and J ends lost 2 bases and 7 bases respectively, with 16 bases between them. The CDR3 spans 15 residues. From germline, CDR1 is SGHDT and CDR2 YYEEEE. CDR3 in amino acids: CASSLRATWANEQFF. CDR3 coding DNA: TGTGCCAGCAGCTTACGAGCGACGTGGGCAAATGAGCAGTTCTTC. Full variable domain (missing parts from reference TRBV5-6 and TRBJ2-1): DAGVTQSPTHLIKTRGQQVTLRCSPKSGHDTVSWYQQALGQGPQFIFQYYEEEERQRGNFPDRFSGHQFPNYSSELNVNALLLGDSALYLCASSLRATWANEQFFGPGTRLTVL.

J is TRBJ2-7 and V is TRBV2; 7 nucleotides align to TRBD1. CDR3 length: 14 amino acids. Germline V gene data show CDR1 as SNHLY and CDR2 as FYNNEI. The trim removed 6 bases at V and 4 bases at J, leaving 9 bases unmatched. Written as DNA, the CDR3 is TGTGCCAGCAGAAACCGGGACAGTGGTTACGAGCAGTACTTC. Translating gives CASRNRDSGYEQYF. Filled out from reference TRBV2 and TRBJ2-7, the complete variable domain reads EPEVTQTPSHQVTQMGQEVILRCVPISNHLYFYWYRQILGQKVEFLVSFYNNEISEKSEIFDDQFSVERPDGSNFTLKIRSTKLEDSAMYFCASRNRDSGYEQYFGPGTRLTVT.

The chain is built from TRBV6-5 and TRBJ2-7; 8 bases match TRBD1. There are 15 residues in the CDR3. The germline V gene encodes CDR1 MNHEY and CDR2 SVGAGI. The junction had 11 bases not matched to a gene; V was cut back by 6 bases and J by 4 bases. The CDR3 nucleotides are TGTGCCAGCAGCCAATATGGACAGGGATCATACGAGCAGTACTTC. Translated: CASSQYGQGSYEQYF.

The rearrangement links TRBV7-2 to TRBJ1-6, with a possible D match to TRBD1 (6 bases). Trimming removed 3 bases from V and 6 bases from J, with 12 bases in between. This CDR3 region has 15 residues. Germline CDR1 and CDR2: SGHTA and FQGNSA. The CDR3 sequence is CASSFPQGINSPLHF. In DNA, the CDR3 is TGTGCCAGCAGCTTTCCACAGGGTATTAATTCACCCCTCCACTTT.

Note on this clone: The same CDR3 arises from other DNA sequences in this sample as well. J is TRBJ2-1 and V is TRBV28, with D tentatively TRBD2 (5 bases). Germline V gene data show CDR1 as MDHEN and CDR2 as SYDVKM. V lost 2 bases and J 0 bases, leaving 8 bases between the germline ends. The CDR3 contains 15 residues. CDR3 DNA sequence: TGTGCCAGCAGTTTAGCGGGTGGCTCCTACAATGAGCAGTTCTTC. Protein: CASSLAGGSYNEQFF. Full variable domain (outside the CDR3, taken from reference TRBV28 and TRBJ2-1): DVKVTQSSRYLVKRTGEKVFLECVQDMDHENMFWYRQDPGLGLRLIYFSYDVKMKEKGDIPEGYSVSREKKERFSLILESASTNQTSMYLCASSLAGGSYNEQFFGPGTRLTVL.

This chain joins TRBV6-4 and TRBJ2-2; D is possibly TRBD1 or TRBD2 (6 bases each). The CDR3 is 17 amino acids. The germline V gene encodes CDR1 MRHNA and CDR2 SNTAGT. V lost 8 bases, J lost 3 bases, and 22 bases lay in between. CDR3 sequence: CASPRGRGYLDTGELFF. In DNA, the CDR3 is TGTGCCAGCCCGCGGGGCAGGGGATATTTGGACACCGGGGAGCTGTTTTTT.